The clone carrying this TCR beta chain was seen only a few times. What it recognizes is unknown. This sample is drawn from a study of T cell repertoires in cytomegalovirus infection. Germline values: CDR1 DFQATT, CDR2 SNEGSKA (reference sequence). With 2 bases clipped from V and 6 bases from J, the junction kept 7 bases outside the gene matches. The CDR3 runs 15 residues. The study's findings and limits: Across the ex vivo response, the dominant clonotypes were HLA-C-restricted CMV-specific TCR beta clonotypes.

TCRdb used MiXCR to reprocess the reads, holding one entry per CDR3 protein. The table shows about 320,000 distinct CDR3 sequences, with more than 9% occurring only once. The sequencing sample was made of PBMCs. The chain couples TRBV20-1 to TRBJ1-6, with TRBD1 matching 7 bases. The TCR was taken from a human donor in good health (CMV status not recorded). Some clones in this sample may be carry-over from other donors' samples. The CDR3 DNA reads TGCAGTGCTAGACGAACCGGGACAGCTAATTCACCCCTCCACTTT. This codes for CSARRTGTANSPLHF.